The 14 T cell receptor beta chains given below trace back to one sample, sequenced in a study of immune characterization of retroperitoneal liposarcoma. TCRdb used MiXCR to reprocess the PCR reads, holding one entry per CDR3 protein. The sample lists about 11,000 distinct CDR3 sequences; about 30% were seen once. Material: tumor tissue. The receptors derive from a male donor with retroperitoneal liposarcoma.

This chain joins TRBV12-3 or TRBV12-4 and TRBJ1-6; D is undetermined. V dropped 3 bases and J dropped 10 bases, with 10 bases sitting between them. There are 13 residues in the CDR3. In DNA form, the CDR3 reads TGTGCCAGCAGTTTGATCCCGGGATCACCCCTCCACTTT. It specifies CASSLIPGSPLHF.

The genes are TRBV7-6 and TRBJ2-1; D may be TRBD2 (5 bases). Trimming cost V 4 bases and J 4 bases, with 5 bases left between them. CDR3 size: 12 residues. Germline CDR1 SGHVS, CDR2 FNYEAQ. CDR3 loop: CASSWRYNEQFF. The DNA for the CDR3 is TGTGCCAGCAGCTGGAGGTACAATGAGCAGTTCTTC.

The V and J genes are TRBV10-1 and TRBJ2-3; a possible D gene is TRBD1 (5 bases). V lost 5 bases and J 5 bases, leaving 11 bases between the germline ends. Germline CDR1 WNHNN, CDR2 SYGVQD (reference sequence). The CDR3 has 13 amino acids. The CDR3 loop reads CASSHQGLDTQYF. The CDR3 DNA sequence: TGCGCCAGCAGTCATCAGGGATTAGATACGCAGTATTTT.

In its sample, this clonotype is medium-sized. V usage is TRBV7-2 and J usage is TRBJ2-1; 10 nucleotides match TRBD2. Germline V gene sequence: CDR1 SGHTA, CDR2 FQGNSA. With 0 bases clipped from V and 10 bases from J, the junction kept 15 bases outside the gene matches. This CDR3 spans 18 amino acids. The CDR3 bases are TGTGCCAGCAGCTTAGCTTCTAGCGGGAGTTCCTACTCCTACGAGCAGTTCTTC. Its protein is CASSLASSGSSYSYEQFF. Combining the CDR3 with reference TRBV7-2 and TRBJ2-1 gives the whole variable domain GAGVSQSPSNKVTEKGKDVELRCDPISGHTALYWYRQSLGQGLEFLIYFQGNSAPDKSGLPSDRFSAERTGGSVSTLTIQRTQQEDSAVYLCASSLASSGSSYSYEQFFGPGTRLTVL.

The table lists this clonotype with many counts. The chain joins TRBV6-1 to TRBJ2-1; 9 bases align to TRBD1. The end of the DNA fits TRBJ2-7 better, so the J call may be wrong. The CDR3 consists of 16 residues. Germline V gives CDR1 MNHNS, CDR2 SASEGT. In DNA, the CDR3 is TGTGCCAGCAGTGAACGAACAGGGGGCTCCTACAATGAGCAGTACTTC. It yields the protein CASSERTGGSYNEQYF.

This clonotype appeared a few times. One junction end disagrees with the germline gene, perhaps due to a read error. V gene TRBV12-3 or TRBV12-4 combines with J gene TRBJ2-1; TRBD2 is a possible D gene (5 bases). The CDR3 runs 12 residues. The CDR3 bases are TGTGCCAGCAGTTTGGGCAGACTACGTGGGGACTTC. It yields the protein CASSLGRLRGDF.

This clonotype was found many times. V and J are TRBV11-1 and TRBJ2-1; 7 positions agree with TRBD1. The germline CDR1 and CDR2 sequences are SGHAT and FQDESV (reference sequence). The CDR3 totals 15 residues. Trimming took 6 bases from V and 12 from J; bases not matched to a gene: 17. CDR3 sequence: CASSFGTALLLRQFF. CDR3 in DNA: TGTGCCAGCAGTTTTGGGACAGCCCTTCTCCTTAGGCAGTTCTTC. The full variable domain, in which reference TRBV11-1 and TRBJ2-1 provide the parts outside the CDR3, is EAEVAQSPRYKITEKSQAVAFWCDPISGHATLYWYRQILGQGPELLVQFQDESVVDDSQLPKDRFSAERLKGVDSTLKIQPAELGDSAMYLCASSFGTALLLRQFFGPGTRLTVL.

This clonotype is labeled as medium-sized. The CDR3 loop reads CASSLMADGANVLTF. CDR3 sequence (DNA): TGTGCCAGCAGCTTAATGGCGGACGGGGCCAACGTCCTGACTTTC. V usage is TRBV7-2 and J usage is TRBJ2-6; D not resolved. The germline gives CDR1 SGHTA, CDR2 FQGNSA. V was shortened by 2 bases and J by 4 bases, with 9 bases between the two germline ends. The CDR3 contains 15 residues.

The chain links TRBV6-1 to TRBJ1-2, with 8 bases lining up with TRBD1. J gave up 8 bases and V 5 bases, and 13 bases lay outside the gene matches. CDR3 size: 15 residues. Germline V gene lookup returns CDR1 MNHNS and CDR2 SASEGT. CDR3 protein: CASSRTGSDSGGYTF. DNA for the CDR3: TGTGCCAGCAGTCGGACAGGGAGTGACAGTGGGGGCTACACCTTC.

The gene calls are TRBV10-2 and TRBJ2-1, with D unclear. Germline lookup yields CDR1 WSHSY and CDR2 SAAADI. This CDR3 is built from 13 residues. The ends were cut back, 4 bases at V and 1 base at J, with 5 bases in the middle. CDR3 residues: CASSVGSYNEQFF. In DNA, the CDR3 is TGCGCCAGCAGTGTTGGATCCTACAATGAGCAGTTCTTC.

This chain links TRBV6-5 with TRBJ2-1, with D perhaps matching TRBD2 (6 bases). Germline V CDR1 and CDR2: MNHEY, SVGAGI. V gave up 2 bases and J gave up 2 bases, with 31 bases separating them. This CDR3 spans 22 amino acids. The CDR3 sequence: CASSYAPPRGTQRAPTYNEQFF. The CDR3 DNA follows: TGTGCCAGCAGTTACGCACCGCCCCGAGGCACCCAGCGGGCACCCACCTACAATGAGCAGTTCTTC.

This clonotype is medium-sized. The chain employs TRBV6-1 and TRBJ2-5; maybe TRBD2 (7 bases). The CDR3 consists of 15 residues. Between the trimmed V and J ends, which lost 7 bases and 1 base, there was a span of 16 bases. The V gene's germline CDR1 is MNHNS and CDR2 SASEGT. The CDR3 loop is CASTGHREGQETQYF. The CDR3, as DNA: TGTGCCAGCACGGGCCACAGGGAGGGCCAAGAGACCCAGTACTTC.

In this sample, this clonotype turned up a few times. The rearrangement uses TRBV6-1 and TRBJ2-3; 12 positions match TRBD2. CDR3 length: 16 residues. With V trimmed by 5 bases and J by 0 bases, 3 bases remained unmatched. Germline CDR1 reads MNHNS; CDR2 reads SASEGT. CDR3: CASSLGLAGSTDTQYF. The CDR3 bases are TGTGCCAGCAGTCTCGGACTAGCGGGAAGCACAGATACGCAGTATTTT.

The V and J genes are TRBV6-2 or TRBV6-3 and TRBJ2-2; 11 bases are shared with TRBD2. The CDR3 spans 19 residues. Trimming took 2 bases from V and 2 from J; bases not matched to a gene: 10. Germline assignment: CDR1 MNHEY and CDR2 SVGEGT. The CDR3 sequence is CASSYVGTSGIGNTGELFF. The DNA of the CDR3 is TGTGCCAGCAGTTACGTCGGGACTAGCGGAATCGGCAACACCGGGGAGCTGTTTTTT.